Listed below are T cell receptor beta chains from one sample, sequenced in a study of vaccination and CD4 T cells after COVID-19. Their antigens remain unidentified. TCRdb reanalysed the PCR reads using MiXCR and keeps one entry per CDR3 protein. This table holds some 17,000 distinct CDR3 sequences, approximately 58% found once. Sequenced here: CD4+ T cells from blood, cultured in vitro, sampled after SARS-CoV-2 vaccination. Every receptor here comes from a human donor who had recovered from COVID-19. CDR3s include the opening cysteine and the closing phenylalanine or tryptophan. The order of the fields is D gene, V gene, J gene, clone size, CDR3 protein, CDR3 DNA. D genes are given only for firm matches. Expanded clones get a size class; other rows say once, few or many, or leave the size out.

TRBD1	TRBV10-2	TRBJ1-5	few	CASSEGQGQQPQHF	TGCGCCAGCAGTGAAGGACAGGGCCAACAGCCCCAGCATTTT
NA	TRBV5-1	TRBJ2-5	NA	CASSLGLEETQYF	TGCGCCAGCAGCTTGGGACTCGAAGAGACCCAGTACTTC
NA	TRBV20-1	TRBJ1-4	NA	CSARDGAGSEKLFF	TGCAGTGCTAGAGATGGTGCAGGGAGTGAAAAACTGTTTTTT
TRBD1	TRBV20-1	TRBJ1-1	NA	CSANHQGGDTEAFF	TGCAGTGCTAACCACCAAGGGGGCGACACTGAAGCTTTCTTT
TRBD1	TRBV27	TRBJ2-7	NA	CASSPTGQEKAYEQYF	TGTGCCAGCAGTCCAACCGGACAGGAGAAGGCCTACGAGCAGTACTTC
TRBD1	TRBV7-9	TRBJ1-2	once	CASSLGGQGRDYGYTF	TGTGCCAGCAGCTTAGGGGGACAGGGACGCGACTATGGCTACACCTTC
TRBD1	TRBV7-2	TRBJ1-2	NA	CASSSRTGGYGYTF	TGTGCCAGCAGCTCACGGACAGGGGGCTATGGCTACACCTTC
NA	TRBV23-1	TRBJ1-5	NA	CASSQSRDGYSNQPQHF	TGCGCCAGCAGTCAGTCCCGGGACGGCTATAGCAATCAGCCCCAGCATTTT
NA	TRBV14	TRBJ2-6	NA	CASSLARTISGANVLTF	TGTGCCAGCAGCCTCGCTCGGACAATTTCTGGGGCCAACGTCCTGACTTTC
TRBD2	TRBV7-6	TRBJ2-3	once	CASSPTSGALTDTQYF	TGTGCCAGCAGCCCGACTAGCGGGGCTCTCACAGATACGCAGTATTTT
NA	TRBV20-1	TRBJ1-5	NA	CSARDRLVSNQPQHF	TGCAGTGCTAGAGATCGTCTCGTTAGCAATCAGCCCCAGCATTTT
NA	TRBV28	TRBJ1-2	NA	CASSPRGAMERDGYTF	TGTGCCAGCAGCCCTCGGGGGGCGATGGAGCGAGATGGCTACACCTTC
TRBD1	TRBV5-4	TRBJ2-5	NA	CASSRTGGRGQETQYF	TGTGCCAGCAGCCGGACGGGTGGCAGGGGGCAAGAGACCCAGTACTTC
NA	TRBV5-1	TRBJ1-2	once	CASSLSSGYGYTF	TGCGCCAGCAGCTTATCTTCGGGCTATGGCTACACCTTC
TRBD1	TRBV7-3	TRBJ1-1	NA	CASSHPRDRQNTEAFF	TGTGCCAGCAGCCACCCCCGGGACAGGCAGAACACTGAAGCTTTCTTT
NA	TRBV6-1	TRBJ2-2	NA	CASSDWATGELFF	TGTGCCAGCAGTGATTGGGCCACCGGGGAGCTGTTTTTT
NA	TRBV7-7	TRBJ2-6	few	CASSPDGSSGANVLTF	TGTGCCAGCAGCCCGGATGGGAGCTCTGGGGCCAACGTCCTGACTTTC
TRBD1	TRBV10-1	TRBJ2-4	NA	CASSEFRGSTKNIQYF	TGCGCCAGCAGTGAATTCAGGGGGTCGACCAAAAACATTCAGTACTTC
NA	TRBV20-1	TRBJ1-1	NA	CSARETLQGEWAMNTEAFF	TGCAGTGCTAGAGAAACCCTTCAGGGAGAGTGGGCGATGAACACTGAAGCTTTCTTT
NA	TRBV6-4	TRBJ1-2	NA	CASRGTSGHGYTF	TGTGCCAGCAGAGGGACCTCCGGTCATGGCTACACCTTC
TRBD2	TRBV10-2	TRBJ2-7	NA	CASSGGAGAYEQYF	TGCGCCAGCAGTGGGGGAGCGGGGGCCTACGAGCAGTACTTC
NA	TRBV6-1	TRBJ2-7	NA	CASSIGGISYEQYF	TGTGCCAGCAGCATAGGGGGAATCTCCTACGAGCAGTACTTC
TRBD1	TRBV20-1	TRBJ1-1	few	CSARRQGRADTEAFF	TGCAGTGCTAGGAGACAGGGCAGGGCGGACACTGAAGCTTTCTTT
NA	TRBV4-1	TRBJ2-7	NA	CASSQDGFNYEQYF	TGCGCCAGCAGCCAAGATGGATTCAACTACGAGCAGTACTTC
NA	TRBV27	TRBJ1-2	NA	CASKNTKSGYTF	TGTGCCAGCAAAAATACAAAATCTGGCTACACCTTC
NA	TRBV21-1	TRBJ1-2	NA	CASSNKYTGAVHYGYTF	TGTGCCAGCAGCAACAAATATACAGGGGCAGTGCACTATGGCTACACCTTC
NA	TRBV5-1	TRBJ2-5	NA	CASSLGPGEETQYF	TGCGCCAGCAGCTTGGGTCCGGGGGAAGAGACCCAGTACTTC
NA	TRBV2	TRBJ1-4	NA	CASSDGGTNEKLFF	TGTGCCAGCAGCGATGGGGGAACTAATGAAAAACTGTTTTTT
TRBD1	TRBV5-1	TRBJ2-3	NA	CASSRAMRDRGTDTQYF	TGCGCCAGCAGCAGAGCAATGAGGGACAGGGGAACAGATACGCAGTATTTT
NA	TRBV11-2	TRBJ1-2	NA	CASSLGRGAYGYTF	TGTGCCAGCAGCTTAGGCAGGGGTGCCTATGGCTACACCTTC
TRBD1	TRBV27	TRBJ2-3	NA	CATWDRVTDTQYF	TGTGCCACCTGGGACAGAGTCACAGATACGCAGTATTTT
TRBD2	TRBV11-2	TRBJ2-5	few	CASSLPLAEETQYF	TGTGCCAGCAGCTTGCCCCTAGCGGAAGAGACCCAGTACTTC
NA	TRBV5-6	TRBJ2-4	NA	CASSWGGGALAKNIQYF	TGTGCCAGCAGCTGGGGGGGCGGGGCCTTAGCCAAAAACATTCAGTACTTC
TRBD2	TRBV7-6	TRBJ2-1	NA	CASSQSGVEGEQFF	TGTGCCAGCAGCCAAAGCGGGGTCGAGGGTGAGCAGTTCTTC
TRBD2	TRBV20-1	TRBJ2-1	once	CSTLLADNEQFF	TGCAGTACCCTACTAGCGGACAATGAGCAGTTCTTC
NA	TRBV6-1	TRBJ1-5	few	CASSEAGHSNQPQHF	TGTGCCAGCAGTGAGGCAGGCCATAGCAATCAGCCCCAGCATTTT
NA	TRBV12-3/TRBV12-4	TRBJ1-5	NA	CASKQGENNQPQHF	TGTGCCAGCAAACAAGGGGAGAACAATCAGCCCCAGCATTTT
NA	TRBV5-1	TRBJ2-7	NA	CASSLGPGAPYEQYF	TGCGCCAGCAGCTTGGGTCCGGGGGCCCCCTACGAGCAGTACTTC
NA	TRBV7-2	TRBJ1-1	NA	CASSLQGRAPAFF	TGTGCCAGCAGCTTACAGGGGAGGGCCCCAGCTTTCTTT
TRBD1	TRBV27	TRBJ1-6	NA	CASSPDRGNSPLHF	TGTGCCAGCAGTCCCGACAGGGGTAATTCACCCCTCCACTTT
NA	TRBV29-1	TRBJ2-7	NA	CSVEGGYEQYF	TGCAGCGTTGAAGGGGGTTACGAGCAGTACTTC
TRBD1	TRBV6-1	TRBJ1-6	NA	CASGQGPNSPLHF	TGTGCCAGCGGACAGGGGCCTAATTCACCCCTCCACTTT
NA	TRBV7-2	TRBJ2-7	once	CASSLDKGAYEQYF	TGTGCCAGCAGCTTGGACAAGGGGGCCTACGAGCAGTACTTC
TRBD1	TRBV6-1	TRBJ2-7	NA	CASSEDRGPIYEQYF	TGTGCCAGCAGTGAGGACAGGGGGCCTATCTACGAGCAGTACTTC
NA	TRBV11-3	TRBJ1-1	NA	CASSPRPRRGGTEAFF	TGTGCCAGCAGCCCCCGACCAAGGAGGGGGGGCACTGAAGCTTTCTTT
TRBD1	TRBV7-9	TRBJ1-2	NA	CASSSLLDRGRPGYTF	TGTGCCAGCAGCTCGCTCCTCGACAGGGGCCGTCCTGGCTACACCTTC
NA	TRBV28	TRBJ1-2	few	CASSPRVRPYGYTF	TGTGCCAGCAGTCCTCGAGTCAGGCCCTATGGCTACACCTTC
NA	TRBV20-1	TRBJ1-5	NA	CSASRPPQGLWGNQPQHF	TGCAGTGCTAGTAGGCCGCCACAGGGTCTTTGGGGCAATCAGCCCCAGCATTTT
NA	TRBV18	TRBJ2-3	NA	CASSPAGKSTDTQYF	TGTGCCAGCTCACCGGCGGGGAAGAGCACAGATACGCAGTATTTT
NA	TRBV19	TRBJ1-2	NA	CASSIDLYDGYTF	TGTGCCAGTAGTATAGACCTGTACGATGGCTACACCTTC
NA	TRBV20-1	TRBJ1-2	NA	CSATYSREYGYTF	TGCAGTGCTACGTACTCCAGGGAATATGGCTACACCTTC
NA	TRBV28	TRBJ2-1	NA	CASSLGGYPSEQFF	TGTGCCAGCAGTTTAGGGGGCTACCCTTCTGAGCAGTTCTTC
NA	TRBV7-2	TRBJ1-1	once	CASSSTVMNTEAFF	TGTGCCAGCAGCTCGACGGTAATGAACACTGAAGCTTTCTTT
TRBD1	TRBV20-1	TRBJ2-5	NA	CSALPATGGGETQYF	TGCAGTGCCCTACCCGCGACAGGGGGCGGGGAGACCCAGTACTTC
TRBD2	TRBV20-1	TRBJ2-2	NA	CSASDSGTSVYTGELFF	TGCAGTGCTAGTGATTCCGGGACTAGCGTTTACACCGGGGAGCTGTTTTTT
TRBD2	TRBV24-1	TRBJ2-3	once	CATSDPLAGSTDTQYF	TGTGCCACCAGTGATCCTCTAGCGGGGAGCACAGATACGCAGTATTTT